The source of this TCR beta chain is a study of shared clonotypes between healthy human individuals. From CD4+ cells came CD45RA+ naive and CD45RA-negative memory subsets. Sequencing used immunoSEQ multiplex PCR; TCRdb keeps in-frame clones, though not all of them. Of 2,100,000 or so clones detected, 90% to 96% appear once; the ten largest clones hold over 0.1%. Sample: naive CD4+ T cells sorted from blood. Subset: CD45RA+ positively selected. The source of this sequence is a man between 18 and 29 years old in good health.

The CDR3: CASSLPGQGSEKLFF. CDR3 sequence (DNA): TGTGCCAGCAGTTTACCTGGACAGGGTTCTGAAAAACTGTTTTTT. The chain is built from TRBV28 and TRBJ1-4; TRBD1 matches at 8 bases. CDR1 and CDR2 (germline): MDHEN, SYDVKM. CDR3 length: 15 residues. V lost 2 bases and J lost 7; bases outside the gene matches: 6.